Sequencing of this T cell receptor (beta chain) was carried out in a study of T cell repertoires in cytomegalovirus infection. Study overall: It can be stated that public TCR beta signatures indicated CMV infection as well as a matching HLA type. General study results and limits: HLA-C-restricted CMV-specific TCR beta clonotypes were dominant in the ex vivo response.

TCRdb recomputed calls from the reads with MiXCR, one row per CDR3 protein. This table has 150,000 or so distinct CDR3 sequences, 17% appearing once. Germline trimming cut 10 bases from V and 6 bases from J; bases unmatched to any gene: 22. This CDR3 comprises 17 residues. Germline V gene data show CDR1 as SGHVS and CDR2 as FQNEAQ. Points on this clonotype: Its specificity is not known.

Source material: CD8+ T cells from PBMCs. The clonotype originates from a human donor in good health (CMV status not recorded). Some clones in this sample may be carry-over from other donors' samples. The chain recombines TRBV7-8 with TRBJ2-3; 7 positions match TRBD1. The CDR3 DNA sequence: TGTGCCATCCAAGTATTATCCGGGACAGAGCCTCCCGATACGCAGTATTTT. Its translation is CAIQVLSGTEPPDTQYF.